This T cell receptor (beta chain) was obtained from a study of beta chain features in type 1 diabetes (dated by TCRdb to between 2018 and 2020). As for the study more broadly: Mean age, gender distribution, total cell number and subset yield did not differ between patients and healthy donors. Across all samples, approximately 100 million sorted cells were examined, and cell number per subset correlated strongly with RNA yield. The study compared the TCRB repertoires of sorted circulating CD4+ T cell subsets in recently diagnosed type 1 diabetes patients with those in matched healthy donors. Regulatory and stem cell-like memory subsets were isolated from only 8 patients and about 8 healthy donors, whereas naive and central memory subsets came from all 30 or so donors.

All of the isolated RNA was reverse transcribed with the High Capacity cDNA Reverse Transcription Kit, so expressed TCRB transcripts were sequenced. Deep immunoSEQ sequencing was applied to naive, central memory and regulatory T cell samples, giving an average of about 3.6 million total reads per sample. After sorted cells were lysed in RLT buffer, RNA was extracted with DNase-treated RNeasy Micro or Mini kits, with the choice depending on cell number. Each cell subset was processed on its own to prevent cross-contamination, while patient and healthy donor samples were processed together. The immunoSEQ multiplex PCR was used to amplify TCRB sequences from cDNA, yielding 87-bp fragments that span the CDR3 region. Sequencing of the amplicons was done on the Illumina HiSeq platform. In the original analysis: Synthetic template baselines were used to correct PCR bias computationally, reads within Hamming distance 2 were collapsed, and singletons that could not be merged were discarded. Reads were aligned against IMGT to assign V, D and J genes, CDR3 length and insertions or deletions at six rearrangement sites. Within each subset, clonotype counts were normalized to the number of sorted cells before true diversity and Gini coefficients were calculated with the tcR R package. The overlap coefficient, calculated on TCRB nucleotide sequences, was used to measure repertoire sharing. This immuneACCESS table, as held by TCRdb, lists in-frame sequences with V and J called but not all clones. Of the missing ones, under half trace to an unresolved V gene in checked studies; the others have no known cause. V, J and clone size are those of that table, while D and trimming were read from the DNA. The sample table shows around 300,000 clones, and 14% are seen once. The ten largest account for 6.7% of the sample.

The full study reports these points: Because cDNA was sequenced instead of genomic DNA, activated cells with high expression could be over-represented, although the groups did not differ in activation or CD3 levels. Only small numbers of individuals were included in the HLA sub-analyses, which left unresolved whether HLA type had any influence on TCRB rearrangement. The naive, central memory and regulatory TCRB repertoires appeared to resemble one another more closely among patients than among healthy donors. In all four CD4+ subsets, TCRB CDR3 length was moderately but significantly shorter in type 1 diabetes patients. At VDJ recombination sites, patients with type 1 diabetes made fewer insertions and deleted more nucleotides, a pattern implying thymic rearrangement abnormalities. Shorter templates might have been favored by PCR, but patient and control samples were amplified and corrected together, so both groups would have been affected equally by any skew.

Spanning cysteine to phenylalanine, the CDR3 consists of 17 amino acids. The only DNA kept is the CDR3, 51 bases in frame from the first base. Per the germline V gene, SGHVS is the CDR1 and FQNEAQ is the CDR2. V is shortened by 3 bases, J by 1 base, and the region joining them spans 15 bases. A single peripheral blood draw of 95 to 150 mL on average was collected from each donor into heparinised tubes. A BD FACSAria II and a panel including CD45RO, CCR7, CD25, CD127, CD95 and CD27 were used to sort naive, central memory, regulatory and stem cell-like memory CD4+ T cells. Purity was above 95% for every sorted population. Right away, PBMCs were isolated by Lymphoprep density gradient centrifugation and were stained directly, with no culture step. To minimize batch effects, samples were stained and sorted in pairs, one healthy donor with one patient per experiment. With regard to this clone: This receptor's antigen is unknown. No base quality values were provided; no much bigger clone lies one nucleotide off.

The TCR originated in a man younger than 45 in good health. The chain uses TRBV7-8 and TRBJ2-2, with the D call tentatively TRBD1 or TRBD2, each fitting 6 bases. The specimen sequenced was central memory CD4+ T cells from blood. This receptor carries the CDR3 CASSLLGGSGNTGELFF. The nucleotide sequence is TGTGCCAGCAGCTTGCTCGGGGGCTCGGGGAACACCGGGGAGCTGTTTTTT.